This T cell receptor (beta chain) was recorded in a study of CD8+CD57+ T cells in acquired aplastic anemia. Turning to the study itself: Sorted cells (CD4+ and CD8+) yielded DNA amounts that averaged about 2.9 ug.

Germline-derived CDR1 and CDR2 are SGHTA and FQGNSA. Trimming cost V 3 bases and J 5 bases, with 10 bases left between them. This CDR3 has 13 amino acids. Genomic DNA provided the template from which TCR beta VDJ and CDR3 profiles were obtained. TCRdb reprocessed the reads with MiXCR, giving one entry per CDR3 protein. The data hold around 250,000 distinct CDR3 sequences, with roughly 50% observed a single time. This clonotype was recorded many times. This clonotype was obtained from a human donor with severe aplastic anemia or a healthy control (not recorded which). The rearrangement uses TRBV7-2 and TRBJ1-1; weak D call: TRBD1 (5 bases). The specimen sequenced was sorted CD4+, CD8+, or CD8+CD57+ T cells (not recorded which) from PBMCs. CDR3 loop: CASSFGGETEAFF. CDR3 nucleotides: TGTGCCAGCAGCTTTGGAGGGGAGACTGAAGCTTTCTTT.